The 20 T cell receptor beta chains below all came from one sample that was sequenced in a study of shared clonotypes between healthy human individuals. Sequencing used immunoSEQ multiplex PCR; TCRdb keeps in-frame clones, though not all of them. The sample includes around 600,000 clones, approximately 95% of them seen just once. CD45RO negativity and positive selection for CCR7 defined naive CD8 cells, a population that excluded terminally differentiated effector memory CD45RA+ cells. Specimen: naive CD8+ T cells sorted from blood. Receptors were obtained from a woman under 40 in good health.

This rearrangement joins TRBV5-1 to TRBJ1-1; D call uncertain. Germline CDR1 is SGHRS and CDR2 is YFSETQ. The CDR3 is made up of 13 amino acids. Deletions cut 0 bases from V and 5 bases from J, with 8 bases between. CDR3: CASSLEPGTEAFF. The CDR3 DNA sequence: TGCGCCAGCAGCTTGGAACCGGGAACTGAAGCTTTCTTT.

The chain combines TRBV13 with TRBJ2-7; possibly TRBD1 or TRBD2 for D (5 bases each). CDR1 is PRHDT, CDR2 FYEKMQ, per germline (reference sequence). V gave up 6 bases and J gave up 5 bases, with 17 bases separating them. The CDR3 totals 14 residues. CDR3 DNA: TGTGCCAGCAGTTTAAACGGGGCGAGGGACGAGCAGTACTTC. It yields the protein CASSLNGARDEQYF. Complete variable domain (other parts from reference TRBV13 and TRBJ2-7): AAGVIQSPRHLIKEKRETATLKCYPIPRHDTVYWYQQGPGQDPQFLISFYEKMQSDKGSIPDRFSAQQFSDYHSELNMSSLELGDSALYFCASSLNGARDEQYFGPGTRLTVT.

The chain has TRBV28 and TRBJ2-7; the match to TRBD2 covers 11 bases. The CDR3 loop spans 17 amino acids. The junction had 15 bases not matched to a gene; V was cut back by 5 bases and J by 6 bases. Germline V gene data show CDR1 as MDHEN and CDR2 as SYDVKM. The DNA for the CDR3 is TGTGCCAGCAGTCCCCCGGGTAGCGGGAGGGTTCCTGGCGAGCAGTACTTC. Protein product: CASSPPGSGRVPGEQYF.

V usage is TRBV30 and J usage is TRBJ2-1, with D maybe TRBD2 (6 bases). The germline gives CDR1 GTSNPN, CDR2 SVGIG (reference sequence). There are 12 residues in the CDR3. The CDR3 loop reads CAVAERTNEQFF. The CDR3 nucleotides are TGTGCGGTAGCGGAAAGGACCAATGAGCAGTTCTTC.

This chain joins TRBV27 and TRBJ1-2; D gene uncertain. Germline V gene lookup returns CDR1 MNHEY and CDR2 SMNVEV (reference sequence). CDR3 length: 12 residues. The ends were cut back, 8 bases at V and 6 bases at J, with 13 bases in the middle. The CDR3 spells CASRFDGDGYTF. CDR3 coding DNA: TGTGCCAGCCGATTTGATGGTGATGGCTACACCTTC.

CDR3 in DNA: TGTGCCAGCAGTGAGGGACAGGGGCGGGAAAAACTGTTTTTT. Residues: CASSEGQGREKLFF. The chain is built from TRBV28 and TRBJ1-4; 10 bases line up with TRBD1. J was trimmed by 8 bases and V by 5 bases; bases with no gene match: 5. Germline CDR1 and CDR2: MDHEN and SYDVKM. The CDR3 covers 14 residues. The whole variable domain, remainder taken from reference TRBV28 and TRBJ1-4, is DVKVTQSSRYLVKRTGEKVFLECVQDMDHENMFWYRQDPGLGLRLIYFSYDVKMKEKGDIPEGYSVSREKKERFSLILESASTNQTSMYLCASSEGQGREKLFFGSGTQLSVL.

J is TRBJ1-5 and V is TRBV19, with 8 bases matching TRBD1. Germline CDR1 is LNHDA and CDR2 is SQIVND (reference sequence). This CDR3 is built from 16 residues. V was clipped by 4 bases and J by 1 base; unmatched bases: 6. CDR3 bases: TGTGCCAGTAGTACGGGACAGGAGGTGAGCAATCAGCCCCAGCATTTT. Its translation: CASSTGQEVSNQPQHF.

The chain has TRBV4-1 and TRBJ2-7, with 8 nucleotides matching TRBD2. Germline CDR1 is MGHRA and CDR2 is YSYEKL. Trimming cost V 0 bases and J 3 bases; bases outside gene matches: 4. CDR3 length: 15 amino acids. The CDR3 loop is CASSQESSGLYEQYF. The CDR3 coding sequence is TGCGCCAGCAGCCAAGAGTCTAGCGGGCTCTACGAGCAGTACTTC.

The V and J genes are TRBV6-1 and TRBJ1-2; TRBD1 might be the D (5 bases). Trimming cost V 11 bases and J 8 bases, with 18 bases left between them. Germline-derived CDR1 and CDR2 are MNHNS and SASEGT. The CDR3 spans 12 residues. CDR3 coding DNA: TGTGCCGGCCGAACGGACCGGGGGGGCTACACCTTC. Protein sequence: CAGRTDRGGYTF.

The genes are TRBV27 and TRBJ2-2, with TRBD1 as a possible D gene (6 bases). V lost 2 bases to trimming and J lost 4 bases, with 11 bases between them. This CDR3 comprises 15 residues. From germline, CDR1 is MNHEY and CDR2 SMNVEV (reference sequence). The CDR3: CASSLGFRGTGELFF. CDR3 DNA: TGTGCCAGCAGTTTAGGGTTCAGGGGCACCGGGGAGCTGTTTTTT.

The V and J genes are TRBV28 and TRBJ1-1; D perhaps matches TRBD1 (6 bases). The CDR3 has 14 amino acids. Germline-derived CDR1 and CDR2 are MDHEN and SYDVKM. V was pared by 6 bases and J by 5 bases, with 16 bases between. CDR3 bases: TGTGCCAGCAGACCCCAGGGGACAAGGACTGAAGCTTTCTTT. It is translated as CASRPQGTRTEAFF.

This sequence joins TRBV6-1 and TRBJ2-7, with 10 bases fitting TRBD2. From germline, CDR1 is MNHNS and CDR2 SASEGT. Trimming cost V 3 bases and J 1 base; bases outside gene matches: 6. The CDR3 has 16 residues. CDR3 DNA sequence: TGTGCCAGCAGTGAGGTACTAGCGGGGTCGTCCTACGAGCAGTACTTC. Its protein is CASSEVLAGSSYEQYF.

The CDR3 sequence: CSVVSGANVLTF. CDR3 nucleotides: TGCAGCGTTGTCTCTGGGGCCAACGTCCTGACTTTC. The chain couples TRBV29-1 to TRBJ2-6; no definite D call. The germline V gene has CDR1 SQVTM and CDR2 ANQGSEA. The CDR3 loop spans 12 amino acids. The V end lost 4 bases, the J end lost 0 bases, and 1 base lay between the germline ends.

This clone has only one observation. J is TRBJ1-1 and V is TRBV6-4; D might be TRBD1 (5 bases). Trimming stripped 5 bases from V and 5 bases from J, with 24 bases between. CDR3 length: 17 amino acids. Germline V CDR1 and CDR2: MRHNA, SNTAGT. CDR3 sequence: CASSPEGAGWGNTEAFF. DNA of the CDR3: TGTGCCAGCAGTCCCGAGGGCGCAGGGTGGGGGAATACTGAAGCTTTCTTT.

V gene TRBV5-1 combines with J gene TRBJ2-2, with no clear D. The CDR3 totals 14 residues. Between the trimmed V and J ends, which lost 9 bases and 7 bases, there was a span of 19 bases. CDR1 is SGHRS, CDR2 YFSETQ, per germline. This chain's CDR3 is CATTHARNVGELFF. The CDR3 DNA reads as TGCGCCACCACCCACGCACGAAACGTCGGGGAGCTGTTTTTT.

J is TRBJ2-5 and V is TRBV1; TRBD2 is taken as the D call from the table, unchecked against the DNA. The J call may be faulty, since TRBJ2-7 better matches the DNA end. TRBV1 is flagged as a pseudogene. The CDR3 length is 14 residues. The CDR3 nucleotides are TGCACCAGCAGCCAAGACGGCGGGAGAGACGAGCAGTACTTC. The encoded protein is CTSSQDGGRDEQYF.

With regard to this clone: The sample carries other DNA sequences with the same CDR3. This chain uses TRBV2 with TRBJ1-1, with D perhaps TRBD1 (5 bases). V was clipped by 3 bases and J by 1 base, with 6 bases between them. CDR1 is SNHLY and CDR2 is FYNNEI in the germline V gene. There are 13 residues in the CDR3. CDR3 sequence: CASSEGGNTEAFF. In DNA form, the CDR3 reads TGTGCCAGCAGTGAGGGGGGGAACACTGAAGCTTTCTTT.

The V gene is TRBV2, the J gene TRBJ1-2; D unresolved. Trimming pared 4 bases from V and 3 bases from J, leaving 12 bases between. The CDR3 runs 14 residues. The germline CDR1 and CDR2 sequences are SNHLY and FYNNEI. CDR3 region: CASSGGREDYGYTF. For the CDR3, the DNA is TGTGCCAGCAGTGGAGGGAGAGAGGACTATGGCTACACCTTC.

The gene calls are TRBV28 and TRBJ1-5, with TRBD1 identical over 7 bases. CDR1 MDHEN and CDR2 SYDVKM come from the germline V gene. Trimming at V came to 5 bases and at J to 0 bases, leaving 13 bases not matched to a gene. CDR3 length equals 18 residues. The CDR3 DNA reads as TGTGCCAGCAGTACGGACTTGACAGGGATCGATAGCAATCAGCCCCAGCATTTT. It encodes CASSTDLTGIDSNQPQHF.

The table lists this clone with a count of one. This chain joins TRBV30 and TRBJ2-5, with TRBD1 identical over 9 bases. Judging by the DNA end, TRBJ2-7 fits better; the J call may be wrong. The CDR3 extends over 15 amino acids. Per germline, CDR1 GTSNPN and CDR2 SVGIG (reference sequence). The CDR3 DNA sequence: TGTGCCTGGAGTTCCGGAGACAGGGGGGCCTACGAGCAGTACTTC. This sequence encodes CAWSSGDRGAYEQYF.